The entry below describes one T cell receptor beta chain. The data originate from a study of shared T cell receptors in the human thymus. The CDR3 runs 15 residues. V dropped 0 bases and J dropped 0 bases, with 9 bases sitting between them. Germline V lookup: CDR1 LNHNV, CDR2 YYDKDF (reference sequence). Sequenced by immunoSEQ multiplex PCR; TCRdb stores in-frame clones only, minus some. Among hundreds of thousands of clones, about 84% were seen once, and the ten largest hold around 0.012%. The sample also formed part of further work on human thymus T cells. As reported in that work: Thymus tissue was removed during corrective cardiac surgery. What appeared biased in thymic and blood repertoires was the usage of V and J genes. Thymic repertoires of unrelated individuals were reported in related research to overlap highly.

Sequenced: thymocytes. The chain links TRBV15 to TRBJ2-7; no firm D call. The TCR was taken from a boy under two years old with a congenital heart defect. The CDR3: CATSRDQVSSYEQYF. The DNA of the CDR3 is TGTGCCACCAGCAGAGATCAGGTGAGCTCCTACGAGCAGTACTTC. The whole variable domain, remainder taken from reference TRBV15 and TRBJ2-7, is DAMVIQNPRYQVTQFGKPVTLSCSQTLNHNVMYWYQQKSSQAPKLLFHYYDKDFNNEADTPDNFQSRRPNTSFCFLDIRSPGLGDTAMYLCATSRDQVSSYEQYFGPGTRLTVT.